This TCR beta chain is from a study of blood T cell repertoires in COVID-19. The wider study: COVID-19 samples, acute and convalescent, were from the United States, Italy and Spain. From T cells, B-cell-depleted T cells, or PBMCs came the material, which was cDNA or gDNA.

As processed by the authors: The assay estimated nucleated cells by amplifying reference gene primers. Measured with immunoSEQ multiplex PCR; TCRdb has only the in-frame clones, and not every one. That table gives V, J and clone size, and the DNA gave D and trimming. This repertoire shows approximately 190,000 clones, under 90% found once; its top ten account for under 15%. There are 14 residues in the CDR3. Per the germline V gene, CDR1 is KGHSH and CDR2 is LQKENI. V lost 4 bases and J 1 base, leaving 11 bases between the germline ends. This chain links TRBV18 with TRBJ2-7; no clear D. The receptor comes from a young man with active or convalescent COVID-19. Sequencing was done on a sample of peripheral blood. CDR3 sequence (DNA): TGTGCCAGCTCACTCCTCCCTTCGTCCTACGAGCAGTACTTC. This sequence encodes CASSLLPSSYEQYF.